This record looks at one TCR beta chain sequence and its context. This entry is derived from a study of preoperative IRX-2 immunotherapy in early breast cancer. Some clones are missing from TCRdb's copy, which holds only in-frame ones; the method was immunoSEQ multiplex PCR. This table has 20,000 to 30,000 clones, about 95% appearing once. As to treatment: preoperative locoregional IRX-2 cytokine immunotherapy. Patients received preoperative, locoregional IRX-2 cytokine immunotherapy in a phase Ib study. Germline CDR1 SEHNR, CDR2 FQNEAQ (reference sequence). The CDR3 contains 12 residues. With 4 bases removed from V and 11 bases from J, the gap between germline ends came to 12 bases.

This receptor was taken from a human donor with breast cancer. Here the sequenced sample was tumor tissue, taken after IRX-2 immunotherapy. The rearrangement uses TRBV7-9 and TRBJ1-5; D is unclear. The CDR3 sequence: CASSSQPMAQHF. The CDR3, as DNA: TGTGCCAGCAGCTCCCAGCCAATGGCCCAGCATTTT. The full variable domain, its missing parts supplied by reference TRBV7-9 and TRBJ1-5, is DTGVSQNPRHKITKRGQNVTFRCDPISEHNRLYWYRQTLGQGPEFLTYFQNEAQLEKSRLLSDRFSAERPKGSFSTLEIQRTEQGDSAMYLCASSSQPMAQHFGDGTRLSIL.